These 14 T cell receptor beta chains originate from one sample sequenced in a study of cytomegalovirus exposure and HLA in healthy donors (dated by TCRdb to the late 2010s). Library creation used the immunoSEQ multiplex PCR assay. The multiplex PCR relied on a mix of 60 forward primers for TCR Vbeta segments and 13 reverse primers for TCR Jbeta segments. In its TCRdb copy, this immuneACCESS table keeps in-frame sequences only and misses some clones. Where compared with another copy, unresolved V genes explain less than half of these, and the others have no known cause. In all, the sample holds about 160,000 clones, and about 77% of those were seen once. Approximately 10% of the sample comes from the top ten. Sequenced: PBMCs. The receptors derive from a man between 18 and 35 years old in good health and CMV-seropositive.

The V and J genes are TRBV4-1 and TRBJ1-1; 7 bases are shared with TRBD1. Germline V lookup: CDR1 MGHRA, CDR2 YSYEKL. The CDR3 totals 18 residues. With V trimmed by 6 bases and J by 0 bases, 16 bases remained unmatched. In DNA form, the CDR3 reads TGCGCCAGCAGGGGCACCAGACAGGGAATTATCATGAACACTGAAGCTTTCTTT. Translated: CASRGTRQGIIMNTEAFF.

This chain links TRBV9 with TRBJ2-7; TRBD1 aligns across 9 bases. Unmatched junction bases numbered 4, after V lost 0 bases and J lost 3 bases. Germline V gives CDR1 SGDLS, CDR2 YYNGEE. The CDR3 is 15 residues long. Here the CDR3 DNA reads TGTGCCAGCAGCGTAGCTGGGGGACAGGGCTACGAGCAGTACTTC. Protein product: CASSVAGGQGYEQYF. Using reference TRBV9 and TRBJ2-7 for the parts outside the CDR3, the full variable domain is DSGVTQTPKHLITATGQRVTLRCSPRSGDLSVYWYQQSLDQGLQFLIQYYNGEERAKGNILERFSAQQFPDLHSELNLSSLELGDSALYFCASSVAGGQGYEQYFGPGTRLTVT.

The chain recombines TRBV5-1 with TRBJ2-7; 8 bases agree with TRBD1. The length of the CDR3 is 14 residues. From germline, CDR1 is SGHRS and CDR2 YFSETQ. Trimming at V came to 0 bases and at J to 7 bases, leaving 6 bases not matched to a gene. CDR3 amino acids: CASSLGQGAEEQYF. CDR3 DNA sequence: TGCGCCAGCAGCTTGGGGCAGGGGGCGGAGGAGCAGTACTTC.

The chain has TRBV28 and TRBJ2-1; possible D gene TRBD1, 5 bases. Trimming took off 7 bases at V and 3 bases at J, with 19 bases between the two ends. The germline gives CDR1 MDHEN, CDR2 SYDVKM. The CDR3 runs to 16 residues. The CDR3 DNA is TGTGCCAGCACCCCAGAGCAGGGCCCCCTCTACAATGAGCAGTTCTTC. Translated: CASTPEQGPLYNEQFF.

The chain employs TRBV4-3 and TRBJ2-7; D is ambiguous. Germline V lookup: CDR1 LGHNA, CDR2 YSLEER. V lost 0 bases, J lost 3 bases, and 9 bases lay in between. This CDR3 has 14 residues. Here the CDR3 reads CASSQDRGLYEQYF. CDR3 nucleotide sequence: TGCGCCAGCAGCCAAGACCGCGGCCTCTACGAGCAGTACTTC.

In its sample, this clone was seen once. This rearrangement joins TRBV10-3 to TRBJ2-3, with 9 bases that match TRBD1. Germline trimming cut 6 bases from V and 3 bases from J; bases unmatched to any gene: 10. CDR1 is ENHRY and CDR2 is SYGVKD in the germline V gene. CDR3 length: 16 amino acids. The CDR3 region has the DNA TGTGCCATCAGCCTTAACCCGACAGGGGGGACAGATACGCAGTATTTT. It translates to CAISLNPTGGTDTQYF.

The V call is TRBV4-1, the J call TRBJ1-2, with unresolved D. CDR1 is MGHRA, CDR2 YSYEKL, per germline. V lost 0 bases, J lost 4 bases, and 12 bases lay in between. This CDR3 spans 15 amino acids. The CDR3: CASSQEVGPLYGYTF. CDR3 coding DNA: TGCGCCAGCAGCCAAGAGGTTGGCCCGCTCTATGGCTACACCTTC.

CDR3 sequence: CASSGGFLSSPYNEQFF. Here the CDR3 DNA reads TGCGCCAGCAGTGGAGGGTTCTTATCGTCCCCCTACAATGAGCAGTTCTTC. This chain connects TRBV5-1 to TRBJ2-1; a weak D match, TRBD2 (6 bases). CDR1 is SGHRS, CDR2 YFSETQ, per germline. The CDR3 has 17 amino acids. V was cut by 5 bases and J by 2 bases, with 20 bases left in between.

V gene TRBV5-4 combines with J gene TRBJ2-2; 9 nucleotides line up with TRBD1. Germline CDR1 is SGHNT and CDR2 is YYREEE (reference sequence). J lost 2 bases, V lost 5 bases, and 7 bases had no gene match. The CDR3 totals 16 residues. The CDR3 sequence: CASSPPGQGNTGELFF. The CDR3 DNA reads TGTGCCAGCAGTCCCCCGGGACAGGGAAACACCGGGGAGCTGTTTTTT.

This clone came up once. Here the CDR3 reads CASSLSIAEPSTDTQYF. The CDR3 DNA reads TGTGCCAGCAGCTTGTCCATAGCGGAACCGAGCACAGATACGCAGTATTTT. The genes are TRBV5-5 and TRBJ2-3; D perhaps matches TRBD2 (6 bases). The CDR3 contains 17 residues. CDR1 is SGHKS, CDR2 YYEKEE, per germline (reference sequence). Trimming stripped 1 base from V and 0 bases from J, with 15 bases between.

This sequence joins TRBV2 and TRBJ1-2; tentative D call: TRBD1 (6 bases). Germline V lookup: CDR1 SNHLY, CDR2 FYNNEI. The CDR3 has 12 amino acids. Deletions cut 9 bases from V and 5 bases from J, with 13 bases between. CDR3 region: CARDRKLYGYTF. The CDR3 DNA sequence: TGTGCCAGAGACAGGAAGCTTTATGGCTACACCTTC.

The CDR3 DNA follows: TGTGCCAGTAGTAGTGTGGGGCTGATTCTAGCCAAAAACATTCAGTACTTC. Protein: CASSSVGLILAKNIQYF. V usage is TRBV19 and J usage is TRBJ2-4, with D tentatively TRBD1 (5 bases). This CDR3 is 17 amino acids long. Trimming took off 4 bases at V and 0 bases at J, with 16 bases between the two ends. CDR1 is LNHDA, CDR2 SQIVND, per germline (reference sequence).

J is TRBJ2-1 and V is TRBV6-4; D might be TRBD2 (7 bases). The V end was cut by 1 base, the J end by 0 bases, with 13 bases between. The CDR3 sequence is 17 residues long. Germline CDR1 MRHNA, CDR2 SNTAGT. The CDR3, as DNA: TGTGCCAGCAGTGACTTAGGGGGGGATAGCTCCTACAATGAGCAGTTCTTC. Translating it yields CASSDLGGDSSYNEQFF.

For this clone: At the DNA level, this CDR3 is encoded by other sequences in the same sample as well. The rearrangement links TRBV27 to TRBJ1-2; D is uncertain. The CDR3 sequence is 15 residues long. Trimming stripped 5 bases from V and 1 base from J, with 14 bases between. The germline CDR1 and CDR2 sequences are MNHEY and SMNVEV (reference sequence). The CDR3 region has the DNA TGTGCCAGCAGTCGAACGGCGGGCCTTAACTATGGCTACACCTTC. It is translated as CASSRTAGLNYGYTF.